This T cell receptor beta chain was identified during a study of T cells after yellow fever vaccination. Synthesis of TCR cDNA relied on 5'RACE template switching, which attached a universal primer site and UMIs. A single record per CDR3 protein comes from TCRdb applying MiXCR to the 5' RACE reads. The table shows around 88,000 distinct CDR3 sequences, with 13% occurring only once. The CDR3 totals 15 residues. V dropped 7 bases and J dropped 6; count of bases not matched to a gene: 11. CDR1 is MDHEN, CDR2 SYDVKM, per germline. V is TRBV28 and J is TRBJ2-1, with TRBD2 identical over 8 bases. The receptor comes from a man in his late teens or twenties who received the YFV17D yellow fever vaccine. Sequenced here: CD8+ T cells not binding an NS4B(214-222) dextramer, sorted from PBMCs, sampled roughly 23 days after the first yellow fever vaccination. CDR3 DNA sequence: TGTGCCAGCAATTCAATTACCGGGGGGGGCAATGAGCAGTTCTTC. This codes for CASNSITGGGNEQFF.